The 10 T cell receptor beta chains presented below share a single source sample, sequenced in a study of shared clonotypes between healthy human individuals. Measured with immunoSEQ multiplex PCR; TCRdb has only the in-frame clones, and not every one. This sample has about 450,000 clones; roughly 85% occur once, and the top ten carry 12%. Sequencing was performed on PBMCs. These receptors came from a woman aged 40 to 50 in good health. Some clones in this sample may be carry-over from other donors' samples.

V usage is TRBV28 and J usage is TRBJ1-6, with a tentative D call TRBD1 (5 bases). The germline V gene encodes CDR1 MDHEN and CDR2 SYDVKM. Trimming cost V 6 bases and J 7 bases, with 10 bases left between them. CDR3 length: 13 amino acids. The CDR3 loop reads CASRAWDNSPLHF. The DNA of the CDR3 is TGTGCCAGCAGGGCGTGGGACAATTCACCCCTCCACTTT.

On this clone: The germline gene is not matched at one end of the junction; a read error may be the cause. V and J are TRBV7-7 and TRBJ2-5, with 13 nucleotides matching TRBD2. Germline V gene lookup returns CDR1 SSHAT and CDR2 FNYEAQ (reference sequence). There are 16 residues in the CDR3. The CDR3 region has the DNA TGTGCTAGCAGTCTTGAGGGACTAGCGGGACGAGAGACCCAGTACTTC. This gives the protein CASSLEGLAGRETQYF.

Note on this clone: Different DNA sequences within this sample yield the same CDR3. This sequence joins TRBV7-9 and TRBJ1-1; tentatively, D is TRBD1 (5 bases). Deletions cut 1 base from V and 1 base from J, with 7 bases between. This CDR3 is built from 14 residues. CDR1 is SEHNR, CDR2 FQNEAQ, per germline (reference sequence). CDR3 sequence: CASSLGGQNTEAFF. For the CDR3, the DNA is TGTGCCAGCAGCTTAGGGGGCCAGAACACTGAAGCTTTCTTT.

This clone occurred a few times. The chain joins TRBV7-7 to TRBJ1-1; D is undetermined. This CDR3 spans 13 amino acids. The V end lost 8 bases, the J end lost 1 base, and 11 bases lay between the germline ends. CDR1 and CDR2 (germline): SSHAT, FNYEAQ (reference sequence). The CDR3 is CASSPGANTEAFF. In DNA, the CDR3 is TGTGCCAGCTCCCCCGGAGCGAACACTGAAGCTTTCTTT.

This chain connects TRBV28 to TRBJ2-5, with TRBD1 matching 9 bases. The CDR3 consists of 15 residues. The germline gives CDR1 MDHEN, CDR2 SYDVKM. Germline trimming cut 3 bases from V and 3 bases from J; bases unmatched to any gene: 5. The CDR3, as DNA: TGTGCCAGCAGTTTCCTGACAGGGGGTAAAGAGACCCAGTACTTC. This translates into CASSFLTGGKETQYF.

The chain links TRBV25-1 to TRBJ1-1; maybe TRBD1 (5 bases). CDR3 length equals 13 residues. Germline V lookup: CDR1 MGHDK, CDR2 SYGVNS. Trimming removed 7 bases at V and 10 bases at J, with 19 bases between. This CDR3 is CASTPGPTGVAFF. CDR3 nucleotide sequence: TGTGCCAGCACCCCAGGGCCGACCGGGGTAGCTTTCTTT.

V gene TRBV9 combines with J gene TRBJ2-1; no firm D call. The CDR3 sequence is 12 residues long. Germline V gives CDR1 SGDLS, CDR2 YYNGEE. Deletions cut 0 bases from V and 10 bases from J, with 8 bases between. CDR3 residues: CASSVDTGEQFF. CDR3 coding DNA: TGTGCCAGCAGCGTAGACACCGGGGAGCAGTTCTTC.

The chain links TRBV9 to TRBJ2-7, with D unclear. Trimming left V 0 bases short and J 7 bases short, with 11 bases between. The V gene's germline CDR1 is SGDLS and CDR2 YYNGEE. The CDR3 contains 13 residues. The CDR3 region has the DNA TGTGCCAGCAGCGTAGACCCCCAGACGGAGCAGTACTTC. Translating it yields CASSVDPQTEQYF.

This chain uses TRBV11-2 with TRBJ2-7; TRBD2 matches 13 bases. This CDR3 has 15 residues. V lost 3 bases to trimming and J lost 6 bases; unmatched junction nucleotides: 5. Germline V gene sequence: CDR1 SGHAT, CDR2 FQNNGV. CDR3 DNA: TGTGCCAGCAGCTTCACCGGGACTAGCGGGACCGAGCAGTACTTC. Its protein product is CASSFTGTSGTEQYF.

Only one count was recorded for this clone. CDR3 in DNA: TGTGCCAGCAGCCAAAACGGACTAGACCCCTACGAGCAGTACTTC. Protein: CASSQNGLDPYEQYF. The V call is TRBV14, the J call TRBJ2-7; 7 nucleotides agree with TRBD2. V was clipped by 2 bases and J by 2 bases; unmatched bases: 6. The CDR3 totals 15 residues. The V gene's germline CDR1 is SGHDN and CDR2 FVKESK.